This T cell receptor (beta chain) was recovered during a study of blood T cell repertoires in COVID-19. Study-wide context: Sample material is recorded as cDNA or gDNA derived from T cells, B-cell-depleted T cells, or PBMCs.

Germline CDR1 and CDR2: SEHNR and FQNEAQ (reference sequence). The CDR3 totals 16 residues. J lost 0 bases, V lost 6 bases, and 7 bases had no gene match. The method was immunoSEQ multiplex PCR; TCRdb's version includes in-frame clones alone and lacks a portion of them. This table has roughly 150,000 clones, around nine tenths appearing once. The sample was peripheral blood. The receptor's source is a woman in her seventies with COVID-19, enrolled during active disease. This rearrangement joins TRBV7-9 to TRBJ1-4; 7 bases fit TRBD1. The CDR3 DNA reads as TGTGCCAGCAGGGATACAGGGGCTGCAACTAATGAAAAACTGTTTTTT. This translates into CASRDTGAATNEKLFF.